The following is a T cell receptor beta chain sequence with its context. Its antigen is not identified. The record originates from a study of T cells after yellow fever vaccination. Study context: SMART-Seq v4 Ultra Low Input handled preparation of low-cell-number fractions. Study-wide findings and caveats: Highly abundant clonotypes carried over from the bulk population could end up in FACS-sorted repertoires as contaminants. Subsequent to the booster, the majority of primary-vaccination clones reappeared (around 97% CD4, 88% CD8).

CDR1 is SGHTA, CDR2 FQGNSA, per germline. Trimming took off 2 bases at V and 5 bases at J, with 15 bases between the two ends. The CDR3 extends over 15 amino acids. TCRdb reanalysed the 5' RACE reads using MiXCR and keeps one entry per CDR3 protein. The repertoire consists of a few hundred thousand distinct CDR3 sequences, with about 4% occurring once and the leading ten covering about 22%. The sequence was collected from a man between 18 and 29 years old who received the YFV17D yellow fever vaccine. V and J are TRBV7-2 and TRBJ1-2; D is uncertain. The source was PBMCs, collected 5 days after the yellow fever booster vaccination. CDR3 residues: CASSLPPIRNYGYTF. CDR3 coding DNA: TGTGCCAGCAGCTTACCACCTATTCGAAATTATGGCTACACCTTC.